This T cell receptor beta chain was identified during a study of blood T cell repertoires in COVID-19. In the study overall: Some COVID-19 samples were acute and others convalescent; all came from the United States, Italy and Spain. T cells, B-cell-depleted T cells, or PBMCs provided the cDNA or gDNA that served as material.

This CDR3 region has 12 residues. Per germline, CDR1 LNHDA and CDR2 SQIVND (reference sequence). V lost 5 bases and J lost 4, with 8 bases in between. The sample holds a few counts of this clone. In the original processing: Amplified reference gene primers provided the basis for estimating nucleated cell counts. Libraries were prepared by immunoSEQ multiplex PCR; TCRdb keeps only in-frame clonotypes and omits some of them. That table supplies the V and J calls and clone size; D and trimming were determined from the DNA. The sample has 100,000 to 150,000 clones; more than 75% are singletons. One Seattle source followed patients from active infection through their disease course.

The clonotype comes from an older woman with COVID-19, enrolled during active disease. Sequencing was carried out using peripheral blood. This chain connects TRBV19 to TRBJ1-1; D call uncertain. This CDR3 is CASSGRFTEAFF. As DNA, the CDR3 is TGTGCCAGTAGTGGTAGATTCACTGAAGCTTTCTTT.